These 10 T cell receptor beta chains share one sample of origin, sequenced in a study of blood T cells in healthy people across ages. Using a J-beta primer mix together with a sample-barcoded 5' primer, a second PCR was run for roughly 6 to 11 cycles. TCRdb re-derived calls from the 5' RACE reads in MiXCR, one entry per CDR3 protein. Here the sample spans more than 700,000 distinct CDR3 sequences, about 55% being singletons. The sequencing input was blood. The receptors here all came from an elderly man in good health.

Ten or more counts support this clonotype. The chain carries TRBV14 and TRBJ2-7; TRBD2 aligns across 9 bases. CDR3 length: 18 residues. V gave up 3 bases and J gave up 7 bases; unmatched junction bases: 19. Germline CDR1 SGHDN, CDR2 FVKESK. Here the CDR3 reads CASSHRVLAGLSREEQYF. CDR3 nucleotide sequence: TGTGCCAGCAGCCATCGTGTTCTAGCGGGACTCTCTAGGGAGGAGCAGTACTTC.

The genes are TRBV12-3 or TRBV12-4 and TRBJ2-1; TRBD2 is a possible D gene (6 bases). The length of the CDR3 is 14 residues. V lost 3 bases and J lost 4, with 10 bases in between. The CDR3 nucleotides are TGTGCCAGCAGTTTCGGGACTGTATACAATGAGCAGTTCTTC. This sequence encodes CASSFGTVYNEQFF.

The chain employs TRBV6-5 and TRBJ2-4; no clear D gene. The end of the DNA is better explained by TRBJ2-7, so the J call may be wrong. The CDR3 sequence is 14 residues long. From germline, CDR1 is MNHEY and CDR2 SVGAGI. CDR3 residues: CASKRATQYYEQYF. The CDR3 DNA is TGTGCCAGCAAGAGAGCGACTCAGTACTACGAGCAGTACTTC.

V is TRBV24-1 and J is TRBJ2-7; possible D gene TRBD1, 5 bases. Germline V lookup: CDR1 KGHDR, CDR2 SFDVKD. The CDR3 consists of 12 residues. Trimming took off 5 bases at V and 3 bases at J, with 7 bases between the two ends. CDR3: CATSGDSYEQYF. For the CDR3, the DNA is TGTGCCACCAGTGGAGACAGCTACGAGCAGTACTTC.

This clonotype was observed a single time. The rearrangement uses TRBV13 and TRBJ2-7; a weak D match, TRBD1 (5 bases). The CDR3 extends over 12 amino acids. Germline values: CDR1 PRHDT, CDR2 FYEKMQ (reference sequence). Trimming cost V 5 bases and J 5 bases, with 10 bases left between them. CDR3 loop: CASSTDTDEQYF. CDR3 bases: TGTGCCAGCAGCACGGACACCGACGAGCAGTACTTC.

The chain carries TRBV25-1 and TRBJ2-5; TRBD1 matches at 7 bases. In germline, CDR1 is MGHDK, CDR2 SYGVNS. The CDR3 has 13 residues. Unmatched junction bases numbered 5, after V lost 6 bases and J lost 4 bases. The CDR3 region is CASRGQWGETQYF. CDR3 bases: TGTGCCAGCAGGGGACAGTGGGGAGAGACCCAGTACTTC.

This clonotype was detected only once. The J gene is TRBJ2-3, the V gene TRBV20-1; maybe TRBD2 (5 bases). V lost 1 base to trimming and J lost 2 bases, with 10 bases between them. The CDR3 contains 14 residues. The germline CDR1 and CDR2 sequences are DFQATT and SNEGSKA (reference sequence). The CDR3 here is CSARGGLATDTQYF. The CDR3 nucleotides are TGCAGTGCTAGAGGTGGCCTAGCCACAGATACGCAGTATTTT.

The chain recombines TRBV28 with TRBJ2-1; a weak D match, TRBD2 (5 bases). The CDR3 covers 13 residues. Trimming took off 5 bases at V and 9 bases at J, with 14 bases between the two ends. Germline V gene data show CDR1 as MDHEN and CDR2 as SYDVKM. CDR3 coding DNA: TGTGCCAGCAGTGTATATAGAGCGGCTGAGCAGTTCTTC. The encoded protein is CASSVYRAAEQFF.

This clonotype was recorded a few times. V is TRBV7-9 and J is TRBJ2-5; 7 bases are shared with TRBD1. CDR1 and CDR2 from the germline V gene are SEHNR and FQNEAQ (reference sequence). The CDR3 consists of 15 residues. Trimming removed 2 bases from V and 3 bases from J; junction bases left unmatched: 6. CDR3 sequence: CASSLPTGIEETQYF. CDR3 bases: TGTGCCAGCAGCTTACCGACAGGGATTGAAGAGACCCAGTACTTC. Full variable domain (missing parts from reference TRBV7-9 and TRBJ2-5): DTGVSQNPRHKITKRGQNVTFRCDPISEHNRLYWYRQTLGQGPEFLTYFQNEAQLEKSRLLSDRFSAERPKGSFSTLEIQRTEQGDSAMYLCASSLPTGIEETQYFGPGTRLLVL.

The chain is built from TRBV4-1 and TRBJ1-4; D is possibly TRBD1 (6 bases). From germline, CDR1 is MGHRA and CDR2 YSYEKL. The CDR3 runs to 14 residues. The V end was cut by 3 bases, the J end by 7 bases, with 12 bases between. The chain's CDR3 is CASSHWDIAEKLFF. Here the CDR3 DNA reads TGCGCCAGCAGCCATTGGGACATTGCTGAAAAACTGTTTTTT.